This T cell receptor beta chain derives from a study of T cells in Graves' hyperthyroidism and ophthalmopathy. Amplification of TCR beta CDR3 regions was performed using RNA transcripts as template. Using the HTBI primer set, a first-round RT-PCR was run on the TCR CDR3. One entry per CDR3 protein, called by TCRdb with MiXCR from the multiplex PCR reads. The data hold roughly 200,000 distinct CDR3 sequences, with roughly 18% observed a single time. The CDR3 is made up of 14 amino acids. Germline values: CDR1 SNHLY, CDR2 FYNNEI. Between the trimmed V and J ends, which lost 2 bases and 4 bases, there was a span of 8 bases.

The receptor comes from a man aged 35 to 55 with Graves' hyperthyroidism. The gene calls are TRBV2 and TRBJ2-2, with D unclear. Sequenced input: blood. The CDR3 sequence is CASSETWGTGELFF. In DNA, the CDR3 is TGTGCCAGCAGTGAAACTTGGGGCACCGGGGAGCTGTTTTTT. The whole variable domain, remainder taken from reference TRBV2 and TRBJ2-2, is EPEVTQTPSHQVTQMGQEVILRCVPISNHLYFYWYRQILGQKVEFLVSFYNNEISEKSEIFDDQFSVERPDGSNFTLKIRSTKLEDSAMYFCASSETWGTGELFFGEGSRLTVL.